Included here is one TCR beta chain sequence, with context. Its antigen is unidentified. The data derive from a study of siplizumab effects on memory and regulatory T cells. This CDR3 has 15 residues. V shed 3 bases and J shed 0 bases, with 12 bases lying between them. The germline V gene encodes CDR1 SGHDN and CDR2 FVKESK. General study points: Many proliferating CD4+ or CD8+ clones remained unclassified. Roughly 75-95% of them could not be assigned either a naive or a memory phenotype.

Using immunoSEQ multiplex PCR, the repertoire was profiled, and TCRdb retains in-frame clones only, with some absent. The sample includes 85,000 to 130,000 clones, over 85% of them seen just once. This receptor was taken from a human donor in good health. Sequencing was done on a sample of Tregs sorted from blood. This chain joins TRBV14 and TRBJ2-7; possibly TRBD1 for D (6 bases). Here the CDR3 reads CASSQRTATSYEQYF. CDR3 sequence (DNA): TGTGCCAGCAGCCAGAGGACAGCTACCTCCTACGAGCAGTACTTC.